This record concerns one T cell receptor (beta chain) sequence. Its antigen is undetermined. This CDR3 is built from 15 residues. Germline V gene lookup returns CDR1 ENHRY and CDR2 SYGVKD. V lost 2 bases to trimming and J lost 1 base; unmatched junction nucleotides: 3. These data come from a study of cytomegalovirus exposure and HLA in healthy donors. Study summary: Just over 80% of more than 300 genotyped donors fell in the Caucasian-associated ancestry cluster. Study results and limitations: The authors assumed roughly uniform sequencing depth across donors for presence/absence analyses. A prior analysis recorded that most TCR beta V segments were productive about 87% or about 30% of the time. The likely origin of a cluster of highly shared sequence variants was a sequencing artifact.

The PCR employed 60 Vbeta primers together with 13 Jbeta primers. Profiled with immunoSEQ multiplex PCR; TCRdb holds only in-frame clones, not every one. The repertoire includes approximately 260,000 clones, 80% to 95% of them detected once, and about 1.7% sits in the top ten. V gene TRBV10-3 combines with J gene TRBJ2-3; 7 bases are a match to TRBD2. Material: PBMCs. The sequence was collected from a girl under 10 years old in good health and CMV-seronegative. The CDR3 sequence: CAISEPGLRTDTQYF. The CDR3 DNA follows: TGTGCCATCAGTGAGCCGGGACTACGCACAGATACGCAGTATTTT.